This TCR beta chain was identified during a study of patients and donors after allogeneic stem cell transplantation. V lost 3 bases, J lost 7 bases, and 12 bases lay in between. In germline, CDR1 is SNHLY, CDR2 FYNNEI. The CDR3 length is 13 residues. TCRdb re-analysed the RT-PCR reads in MiXCR, keeping a single row per CDR3 protein. The table has about 96,000 distinct CDR3 sequences, roughly 50% seen once. Sequencing used blood, either unsorted or a sorted T cell fraction (not recorded which). The chain uses TRBV2 and TRBJ1-2, with D maybe TRBD1 (5 bases). This sequence was found in a human donor who was either an allogeneic HSCT recipient or a stem cell or donor lymphocyte infusion donor (not recorded which). It is not recorded whose cells these are; they may come from a transplant donor. In DNA, the CDR3 is TGTGCCAGCAGTGAGGGGCAGGTGGTTGGCTACACCTTC. It translates to CASSEGQVVGYTF. Full variable domain (outside the CDR3, taken from reference TRBV2 and TRBJ1-2): EPEVTQTPSHQVTQMGQEVILRCVPISNHLYFYWYRQILGQKVEFLVSFYNNEISEKSEIFDDQFSVERPDGSNFTLKIRSTKLEDSAMYFCASSEGQVVGYTFGSGTRLTVV.